The TCR beta chain under discussion was sequenced for a study of T cells in Graves' hyperthyroidism and ophthalmopathy. As for the study in general: Blood from the periphery was taken at initial diagnosis, before any treatment. Findings and limits, study-wide: Blood also showed most of the thyroid clonotypes that were expanded above 0.001. Stable hyperthyroidism and ophthalmopathy were separated using 13 V-J signatures.

The germline gives CDR1 DFQATT, CDR2 SNEGSKA (reference sequence). The CDR3 contains 12 residues. V lost 3 bases, J lost 5 bases, and 8 bases lay in between. The PBMCs studied were ones that came from 8 to 10 ml fresh peripheral blood. TCR beta CDR3 region amplification was performed from RNA transcripts. HTBI primers were used for first-round RT-PCR of the TCR CDR3. Using its own MiXCR run on the multiplex PCR reads, TCRdb lists one record per CDR3 protein. The table shows approximately 640,000 distinct CDR3 sequences, with approximately 15% occurring only once. This clonotype was picked up a small number of times. Its antigen is as yet unknown.

The material sequenced was blood. The sequence derives from a man between 45 and 60 years old with Graves' hyperthyroidism. The chain links TRBV20-1 to TRBJ2-1; D unresolved. In DNA form, the CDR3 reads TGCAGTGCTAGGTGGGCCCACAATGAGCAGTTCTTC. Protein sequence: CSARWAHNEQFF.